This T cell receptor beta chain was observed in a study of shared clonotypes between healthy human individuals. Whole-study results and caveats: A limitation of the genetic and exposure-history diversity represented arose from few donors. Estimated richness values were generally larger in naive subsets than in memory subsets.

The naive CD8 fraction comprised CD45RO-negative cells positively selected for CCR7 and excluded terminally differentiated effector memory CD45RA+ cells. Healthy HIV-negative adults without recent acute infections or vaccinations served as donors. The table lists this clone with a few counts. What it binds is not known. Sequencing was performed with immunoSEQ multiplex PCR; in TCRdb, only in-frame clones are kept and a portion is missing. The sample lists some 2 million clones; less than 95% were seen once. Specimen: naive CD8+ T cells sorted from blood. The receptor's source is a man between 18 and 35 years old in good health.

CDR3 region: CASSFPGGVLGGELFF. The CDR3 bases are TGTGCCAGCAGCTTCCCAGGGGGCGTTTTGGGCGGGGAGCTGTTTTTT. The V call is TRBV7-9, the J call TRBJ2-2; 8 bases agree with TRBD1. The CDR3 spans 16 residues. With V trimmed by 3 bases and J by 7 bases, 10 bases remained unmatched. The germline V gene has CDR1 SEHNR and CDR2 FQNEAQ (reference sequence).